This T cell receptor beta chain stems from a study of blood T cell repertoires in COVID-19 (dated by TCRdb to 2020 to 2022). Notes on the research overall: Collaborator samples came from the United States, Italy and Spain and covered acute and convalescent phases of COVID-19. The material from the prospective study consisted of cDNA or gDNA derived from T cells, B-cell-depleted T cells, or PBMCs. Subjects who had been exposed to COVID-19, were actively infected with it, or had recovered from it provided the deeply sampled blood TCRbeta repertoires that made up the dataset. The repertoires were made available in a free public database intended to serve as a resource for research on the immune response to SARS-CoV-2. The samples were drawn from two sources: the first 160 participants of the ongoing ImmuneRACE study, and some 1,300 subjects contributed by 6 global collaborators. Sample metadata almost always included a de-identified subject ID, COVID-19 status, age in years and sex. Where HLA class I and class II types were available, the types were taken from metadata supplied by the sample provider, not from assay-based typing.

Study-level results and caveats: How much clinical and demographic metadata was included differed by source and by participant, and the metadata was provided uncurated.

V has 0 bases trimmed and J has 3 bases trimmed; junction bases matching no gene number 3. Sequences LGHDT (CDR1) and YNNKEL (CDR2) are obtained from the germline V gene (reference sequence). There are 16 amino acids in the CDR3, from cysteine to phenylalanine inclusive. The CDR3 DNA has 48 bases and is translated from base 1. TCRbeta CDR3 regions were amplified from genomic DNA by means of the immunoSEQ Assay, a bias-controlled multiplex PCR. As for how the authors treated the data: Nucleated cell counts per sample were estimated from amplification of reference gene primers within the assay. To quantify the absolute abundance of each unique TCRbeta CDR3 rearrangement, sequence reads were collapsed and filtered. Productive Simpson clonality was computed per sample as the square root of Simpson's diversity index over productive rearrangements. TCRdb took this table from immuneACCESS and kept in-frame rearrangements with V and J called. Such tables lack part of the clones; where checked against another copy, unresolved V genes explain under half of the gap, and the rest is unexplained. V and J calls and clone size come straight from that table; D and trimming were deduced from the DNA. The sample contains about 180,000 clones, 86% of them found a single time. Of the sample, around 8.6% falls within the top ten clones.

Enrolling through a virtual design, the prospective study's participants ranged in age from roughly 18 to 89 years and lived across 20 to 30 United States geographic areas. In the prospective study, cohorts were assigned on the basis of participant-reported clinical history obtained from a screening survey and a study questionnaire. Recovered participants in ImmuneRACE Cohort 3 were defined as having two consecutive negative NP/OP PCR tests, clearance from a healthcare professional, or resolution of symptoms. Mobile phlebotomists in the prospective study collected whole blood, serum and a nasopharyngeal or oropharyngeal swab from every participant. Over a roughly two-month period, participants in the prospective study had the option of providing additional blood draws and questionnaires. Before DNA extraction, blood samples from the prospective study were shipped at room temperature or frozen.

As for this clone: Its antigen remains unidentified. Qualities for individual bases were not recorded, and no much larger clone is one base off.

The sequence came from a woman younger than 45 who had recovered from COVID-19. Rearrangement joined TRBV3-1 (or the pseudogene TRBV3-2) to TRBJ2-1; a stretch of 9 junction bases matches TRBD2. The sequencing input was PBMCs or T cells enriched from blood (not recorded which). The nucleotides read TGTGCCAGCAGCCAAGATAGCGGGAGTTACTACAATGAGCAGTTCTTC. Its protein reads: CASSQDSGSYYNEQFF.